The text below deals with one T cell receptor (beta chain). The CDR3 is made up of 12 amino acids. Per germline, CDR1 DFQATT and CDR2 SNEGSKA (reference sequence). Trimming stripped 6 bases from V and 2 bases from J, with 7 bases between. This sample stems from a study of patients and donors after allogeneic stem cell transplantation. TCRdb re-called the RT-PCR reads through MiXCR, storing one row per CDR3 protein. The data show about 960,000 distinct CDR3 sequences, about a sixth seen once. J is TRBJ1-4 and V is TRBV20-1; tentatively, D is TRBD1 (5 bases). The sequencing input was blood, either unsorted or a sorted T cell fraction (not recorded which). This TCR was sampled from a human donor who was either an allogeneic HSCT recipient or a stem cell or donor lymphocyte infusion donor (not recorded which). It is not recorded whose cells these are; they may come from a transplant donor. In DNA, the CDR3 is TGCAGTGCGTCAGGGACTAATGAAAAACTGTTTTTT. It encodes CSASGTNEKLFF.